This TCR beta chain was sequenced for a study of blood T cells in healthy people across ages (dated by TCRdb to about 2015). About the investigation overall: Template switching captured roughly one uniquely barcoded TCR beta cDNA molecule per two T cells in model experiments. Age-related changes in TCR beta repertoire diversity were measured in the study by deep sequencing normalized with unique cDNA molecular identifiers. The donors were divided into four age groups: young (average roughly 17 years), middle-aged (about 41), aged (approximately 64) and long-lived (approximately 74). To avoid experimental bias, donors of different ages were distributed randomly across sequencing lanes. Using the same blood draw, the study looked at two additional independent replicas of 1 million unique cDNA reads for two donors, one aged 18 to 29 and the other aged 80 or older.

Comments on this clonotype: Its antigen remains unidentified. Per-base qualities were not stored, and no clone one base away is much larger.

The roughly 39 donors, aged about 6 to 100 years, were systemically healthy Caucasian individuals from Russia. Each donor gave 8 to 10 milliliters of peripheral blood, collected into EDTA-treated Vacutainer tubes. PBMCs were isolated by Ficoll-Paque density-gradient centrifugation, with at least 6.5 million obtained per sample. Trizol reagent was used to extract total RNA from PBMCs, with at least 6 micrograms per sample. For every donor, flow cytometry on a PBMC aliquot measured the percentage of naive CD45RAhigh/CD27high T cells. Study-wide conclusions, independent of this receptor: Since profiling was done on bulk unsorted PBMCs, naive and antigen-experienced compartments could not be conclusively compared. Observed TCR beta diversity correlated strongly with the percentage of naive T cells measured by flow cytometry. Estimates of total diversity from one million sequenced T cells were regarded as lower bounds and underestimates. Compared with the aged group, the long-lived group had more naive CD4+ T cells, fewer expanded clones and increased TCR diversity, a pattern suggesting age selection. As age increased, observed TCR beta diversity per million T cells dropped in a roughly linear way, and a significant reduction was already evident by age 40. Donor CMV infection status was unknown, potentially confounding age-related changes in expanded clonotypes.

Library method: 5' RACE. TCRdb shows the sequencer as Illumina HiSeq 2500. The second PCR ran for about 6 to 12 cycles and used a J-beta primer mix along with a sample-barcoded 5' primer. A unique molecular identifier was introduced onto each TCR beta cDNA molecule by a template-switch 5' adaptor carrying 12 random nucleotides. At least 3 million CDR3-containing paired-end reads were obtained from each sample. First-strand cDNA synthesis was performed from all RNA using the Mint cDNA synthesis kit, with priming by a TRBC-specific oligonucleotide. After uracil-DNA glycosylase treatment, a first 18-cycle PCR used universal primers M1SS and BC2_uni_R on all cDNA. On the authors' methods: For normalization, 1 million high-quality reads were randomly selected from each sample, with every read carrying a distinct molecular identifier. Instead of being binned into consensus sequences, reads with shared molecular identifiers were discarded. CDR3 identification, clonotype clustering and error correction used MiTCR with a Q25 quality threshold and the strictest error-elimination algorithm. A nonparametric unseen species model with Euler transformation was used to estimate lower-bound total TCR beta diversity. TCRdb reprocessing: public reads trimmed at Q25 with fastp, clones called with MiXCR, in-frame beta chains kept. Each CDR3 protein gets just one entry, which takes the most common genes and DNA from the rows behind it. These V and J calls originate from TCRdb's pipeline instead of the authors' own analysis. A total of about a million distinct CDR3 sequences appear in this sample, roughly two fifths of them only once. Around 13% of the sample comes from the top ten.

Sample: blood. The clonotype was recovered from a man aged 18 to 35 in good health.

The bases read TGCAGTGCTAGAGATCGACTGGGAAGCGGGAGGAGCTCCTACAATGAGCAGTACTTC. This translates into CSARDRLGSGRSSYNEQYF. The rearrangement joined TRBV20-1 to TRBJ2-1; TRBD2 lines up with 9 middle nucleotides. The J call may be faulty, since TRBJ2-7 better matches the DNA end. CDR1 and CDR2, looked up from the germline V gene (reference sequence), are DFQATT and SNEGSKA. The CDR3 covers 19 residues, taking in both the cysteine and the phenylalanine. The CDR3 DNA has 57 bases and is translated from base 1.